This TCR beta chain comes out of a study of cytomegalovirus exposure and HLA in healthy donors. Study summary: Among the roughly 400 genotyped donors, around 81% were placed in the Caucasian-associated ancestry cluster. Whole-study findings and limits: Reportedly, fewer N-insertions than the roughly 600-donor mean appeared in an Asian-associated ancestry cluster in a later analysis. With high specificity and sensitivity, the classifier reportedly diagnosed cytomegalovirus status.

The PCR used 60 Vbeta and 13 Jbeta primers. Clones were read by immunoSEQ multiplex PCR, and TCRdb kept only the in-frame ones, dropping some. The sample holds 200,000 to 250,000 clones, around 82% seen once. Worth noting for this clone: Its target is not known.

V lost 5 bases and J 5 bases, leaving 12 bases between the germline ends. Germline CDR1 reads MDHEN; CDR2 reads SYDVKM. The length of the CDR3 is 13 residues. The specimen sequenced was PBMCs. The clonotype comes from a woman aged 25 to 39 in good health and CMV-seronegative. The chain uses TRBV28 and TRBJ1-2; weak D call: TRBD1 (6 bases). CDR3 in DNA: TGTGCCAGCAGTCCGACAGGTAGTTATGGCTACACCTTC. It is translated as CASSPTGSYGYTF.